This T cell receptor (beta chain) was recorded in a study of CD8 T cells in Susac syndrome. The CDR3 length is 12 residues. V was shortened by 7 bases and J by 6 bases, with 12 bases between the two germline ends. cDNA came from about 0.5 to 1 ug RNA primed by random hexamers. The amplification used immunoSEQ multiplex PCR on TCR beta CDR3; it spanned 54 Vbeta and 13 Jbeta. TCRdb reprocessed the immunoSEQ multiplex PCR reads via MiXCR and lists one record per CDR3 protein. This sample has roughly 67,000 distinct CDR3 sequences, with over 85% found just once. The T cells that were sequenced for TCR beta were CD8+ and CD4+ cells from blood. Through negative isolation, CD4+ and CD8+ T cells were obtained, while TEMRA cells were enriched using FACS.

What was sequenced was CD8+ T cells from PBMCs. This TCR derives from a human donor with multiple sclerosis. The rearrangement uses TRBV12-3 or TRBV12-4 and TRBJ1-2; TRBD1 is a possible D gene (5 bases). Written as DNA, the CDR3 is TGTGCCAGCACTCGCGGGGGAGATGGCTACACCTTC. This gives the protein CASTRGGDGYTF.